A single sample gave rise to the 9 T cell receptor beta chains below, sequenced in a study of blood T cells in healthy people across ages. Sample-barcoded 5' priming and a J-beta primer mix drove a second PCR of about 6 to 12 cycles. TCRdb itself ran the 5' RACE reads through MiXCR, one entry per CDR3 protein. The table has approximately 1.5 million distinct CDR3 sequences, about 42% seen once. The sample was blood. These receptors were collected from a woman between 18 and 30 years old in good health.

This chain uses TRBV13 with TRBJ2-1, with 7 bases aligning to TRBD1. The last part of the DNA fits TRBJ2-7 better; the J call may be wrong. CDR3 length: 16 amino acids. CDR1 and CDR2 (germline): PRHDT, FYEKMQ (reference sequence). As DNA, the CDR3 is TGTGCCAGCAGGAACAAGGTAGGGGGCTCCTACAATGAGCAGTACTTC. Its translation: CASRNKVGGSYNEQYF.

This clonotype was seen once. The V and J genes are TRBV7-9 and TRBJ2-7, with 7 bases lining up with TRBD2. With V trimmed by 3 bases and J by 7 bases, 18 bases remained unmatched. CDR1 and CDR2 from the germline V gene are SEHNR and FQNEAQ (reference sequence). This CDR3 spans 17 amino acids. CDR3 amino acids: CASSLIPGLAGVDEQYF. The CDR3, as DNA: TGTGCCAGCAGCTTGATCCCAGGACTGGCGGGAGTCGATGAGCAGTACTTC.

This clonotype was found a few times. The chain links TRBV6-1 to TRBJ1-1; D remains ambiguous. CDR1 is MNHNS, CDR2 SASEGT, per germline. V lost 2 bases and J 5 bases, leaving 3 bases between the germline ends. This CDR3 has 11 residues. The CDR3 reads CASSELTEAFF. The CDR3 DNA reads TGTGCCAGCAGTGAACTGACTGAAGCTTTCTTT.

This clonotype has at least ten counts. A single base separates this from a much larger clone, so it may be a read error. CDR3 in amino acids: CASSRTSVNNEQYF. The CDR3 DNA follows: TGCGCCAGCAGCCGGACTAGCGTAAACAATGAGCAGTACTTC. The gene calls are TRBV5-1 and TRBJ2-5; 9 nucleotides agree with TRBD2. This CDR3 contains 14 residues. The V segment lost 4 bases and the J segment 11 bases; nucleotides outside the gene matches: 12. Germline lookup yields CDR1 SGHRS and CDR2 YFSETQ.

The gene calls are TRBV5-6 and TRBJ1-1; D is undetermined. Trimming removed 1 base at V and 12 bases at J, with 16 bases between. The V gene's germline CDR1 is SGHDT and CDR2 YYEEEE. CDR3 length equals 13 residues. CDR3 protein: CASSLSSVPPTFF. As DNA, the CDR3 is TGTGCCAGCAGCTTGTCGTCTGTACCGCCCACTTTCTTT.

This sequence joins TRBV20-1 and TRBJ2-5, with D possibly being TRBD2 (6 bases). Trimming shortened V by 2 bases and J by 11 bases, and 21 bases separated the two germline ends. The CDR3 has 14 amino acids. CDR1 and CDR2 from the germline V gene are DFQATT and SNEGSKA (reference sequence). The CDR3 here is CSARLGGSYNEQYF. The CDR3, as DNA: TGCAGTGCTAGATTGGGAGGCTCCTACAATGAGCAGTACTTC.

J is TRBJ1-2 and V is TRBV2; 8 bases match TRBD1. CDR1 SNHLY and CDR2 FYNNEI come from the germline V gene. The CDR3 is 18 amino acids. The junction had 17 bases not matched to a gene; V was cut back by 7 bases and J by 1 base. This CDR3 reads CASTLKTGVLDLNYGYTF. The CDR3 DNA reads TGTGCCAGCACCTTAAAGACAGGGGTACTCGACCTTAACTATGGCTACACCTTC.

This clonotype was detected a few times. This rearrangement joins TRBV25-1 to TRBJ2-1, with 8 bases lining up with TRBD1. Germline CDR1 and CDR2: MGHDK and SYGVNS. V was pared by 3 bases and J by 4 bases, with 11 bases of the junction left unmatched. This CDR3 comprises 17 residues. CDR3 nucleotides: TGTGCCAGCAGTGAGGACTATCACAGGGGGATTTACAATGAGCAGTTCTTC. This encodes CASSEDYHRGIYNEQFF. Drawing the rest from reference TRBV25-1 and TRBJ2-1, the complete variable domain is EADIYQTPRYLVIGTGKKITLECSQTMGHDKMYWYQQDPGMELHLIHYSYGVNSTEKGDLSSESTVSRIRTEHFPLTLESARPSHTSQYLCASSEDYHRGIYNEQFFGPGTRLTVL.

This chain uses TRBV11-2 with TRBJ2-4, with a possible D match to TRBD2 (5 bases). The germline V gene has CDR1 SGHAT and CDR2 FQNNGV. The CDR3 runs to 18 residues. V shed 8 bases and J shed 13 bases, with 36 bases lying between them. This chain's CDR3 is CASGSRSPRLFLAYGQYF. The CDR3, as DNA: TGTGCCAGCGGCTCGCGATCCCCCCGACTATTCCTTGCCTACGGGCAGTACTTC.